This T cell receptor (beta chain) was sequenced in a study of blood T cell repertoires in COVID-19. Study overall: PBMCs, B-cell-depleted T cells, or T cells were the source of the cDNA or gDNA that made up the material.

In the authors' workflow: How many nucleated cells were present was estimated from reference gene primer amplification. Libraries were prepared by immunoSEQ multiplex PCR; TCRdb keeps only in-frame clonotypes and omits some of them. That table gives V, J and clone size, and the DNA gave D and trimming. Among a few hundred thousand clones listed, approximately 80% were seen once. Sequencing was done on a sample of peripheral blood. The receptor's source is a woman aged 40 to 50 who had recovered from COVID-19.

The CDR3 spells CASSESGTDPTNSPLHF. The CDR3 coding sequence is TGTGCCAGCAGCGAATCCGGGACAGATCCGACCAATTCACCCCTCCACTTT. The V gene is TRBV3-1 (or the pseudogene TRBV3-2), the J gene TRBJ1-6; the match to TRBD1 covers 7 bases. This CDR3 is built from 17 residues. Germline V lookup: CDR1 LGHDT, CDR2 YNNKEL (reference sequence). The J segment lost 7 bases and the V segment lost 5 bases, leaving 14 bases of the junction unmatched.